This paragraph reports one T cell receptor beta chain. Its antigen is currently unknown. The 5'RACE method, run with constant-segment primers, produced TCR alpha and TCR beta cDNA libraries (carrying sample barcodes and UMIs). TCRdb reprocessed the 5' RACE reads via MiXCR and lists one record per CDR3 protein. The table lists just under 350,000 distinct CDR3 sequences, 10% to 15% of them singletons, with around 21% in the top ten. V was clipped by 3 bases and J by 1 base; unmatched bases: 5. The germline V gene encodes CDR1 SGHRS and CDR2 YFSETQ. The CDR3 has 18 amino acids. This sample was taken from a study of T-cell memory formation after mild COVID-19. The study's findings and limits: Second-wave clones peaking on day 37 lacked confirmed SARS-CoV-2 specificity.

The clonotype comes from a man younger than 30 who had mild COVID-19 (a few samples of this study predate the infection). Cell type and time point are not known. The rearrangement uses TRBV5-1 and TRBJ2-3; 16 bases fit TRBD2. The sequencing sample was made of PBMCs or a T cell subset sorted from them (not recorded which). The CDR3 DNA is TGCGCCAGCAGCTCGGGACTAGCGGGGGGGCAGGGCACAGATACGCAGTATTTT. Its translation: CASSSGLAGGQGTDTQYF.